These 8 T cell receptor beta chains were sequenced from one sample in a study of T cells in localized non-small cell lung cancer. Produced via immunoSEQ multiplex PCR; TCRdb's table is partial and in-frame only. The sample has some 130,000 clones, roughly 90% seen once. Source: peripheral blood, taken before any cancer treatment. The receptors here all came from a female donor of 60 years or more with stage I lung adenocarcinoma.

The chain links TRBV12-5 to TRBJ2-5; D is perhaps TRBD1 or TRBD2 (5 bases each). With 0 bases removed from V and 9 bases from J, the gap between germline ends came to 23 bases. The CDR3 extends over 17 amino acids. CDR1 and CDR2 from the germline V gene are LGHNT and FRNRAP. CDR3 nucleotides: TGTGCTAGTGGTTTGGTACTAGTAGGGACGCCAAAACAGGCCCAGTACTTC. It yields the protein CASGLVLVGTPKQAQYF.

This clone was detected only once. This chain connects TRBV5-1 to TRBJ2-3; no definite D call. Germline assignment: CDR1 SGHRS and CDR2 YFSETQ. The CDR3 sequence is 12 residues long. Trimming cost V 4 bases and J 0 bases, with 3 bases left between them. The CDR3: CASSISTDTQYF. DNA of the CDR3: TGCGCCAGCAGCATCAGCACAGATACGCAGTATTTT.

The CDR3 nucleotides are TGTGCCAGCAGCTTCAGACAGGGGCGGAACTACGAGCAGTACTTC. Its protein is CASSFRQGRNYEQYF. This rearrangement joins TRBV9 to TRBJ2-7; 8 positions agree with TRBD1. The length of the CDR3 is 15 residues. J lost 3 bases, V lost 4 bases, and 9 bases had no gene match. Germline CDR1 SGDLS, CDR2 YYNGEE.

In nucleotides, the CDR3 is TGTGCCAGCAGCACAGGGGCTAGCGGGAACGAGCAGTACTTC. Residues: CASSTGASGNEQYF. This rearrangement joins TRBV6-5 to TRBJ2-7; 9 nucleotides match TRBD2. J gave up 5 bases and V 6 bases, and 8 bases lay outside the gene matches. The germline V gene encodes CDR1 MNHEY and CDR2 SVGAGI. The CDR3 has 14 amino acids.

This clone came up once. The chain has TRBV11-3 and TRBJ2-3, with D unclear. The CDR3 loop spans 14 amino acids. V lost 5 bases to trimming and J lost 2 bases, with 11 bases between them. The germline V gene has CDR1 SGHNT and CDR2 YENEEA. CDR3 amino acids: CASSHRRYTDTQYF. CDR3 coding DNA: TGTGCCAGCAGCCACCGACGGTACACAGATACGCAGTATTTT.

The table lists this clone with a count of one. The chain has TRBV18 and TRBJ2-2, with a weak D call TRBD2 (6 bases). V shed 0 bases and J shed 8 bases, with 16 bases lying between them. This CDR3 is 16 amino acids long. From germline, CDR1 is KGHSH and CDR2 LQKENI. CDR3 bases: TGTGCCAGCTCACCACCCTACGGGAGACTTAAGGGGGAGCTGTTTTTT. This encodes CASSPPYGRLKGELFF.

V and J are TRBV6-5 and TRBJ2-5; 7 bases match TRBD2. J was trimmed by 8 bases and V by 6 bases; bases with no gene match: 12. Germline assignment: CDR1 MNHEY and CDR2 SVGAGI. The CDR3 contains 14 residues. The CDR3 loop reads CASRAGLGRDTQYF. The DNA of the CDR3 is TGTGCCAGCAGGGCCGGACTAGGGAGAGATACCCAGTACTTC.

V usage is TRBV6-4 and J usage is TRBJ1-2, with unresolved D. The germline V gene encodes CDR1 MRHNA and CDR2 SNTAGT. The CDR3 covers 16 residues. The V gene lost 1 base and the J gene lost 4 bases, with 16 bases spanning the gap. CDR3 loop: CASSDLGSSFPYGYTF. DNA for the CDR3: TGTGCCAGCAGTGACTTAGGCAGTAGTTTTCCCTATGGCTACACCTTC.